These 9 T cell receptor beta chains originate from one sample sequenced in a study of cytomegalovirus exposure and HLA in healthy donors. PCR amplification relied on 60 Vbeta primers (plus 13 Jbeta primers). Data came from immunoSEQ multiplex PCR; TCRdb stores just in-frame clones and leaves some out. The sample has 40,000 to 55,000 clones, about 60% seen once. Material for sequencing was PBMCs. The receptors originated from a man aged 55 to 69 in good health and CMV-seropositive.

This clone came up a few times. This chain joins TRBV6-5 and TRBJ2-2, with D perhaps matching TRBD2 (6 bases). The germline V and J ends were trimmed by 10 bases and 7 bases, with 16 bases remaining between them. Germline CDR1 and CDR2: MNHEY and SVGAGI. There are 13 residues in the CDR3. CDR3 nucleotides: TGTGCCACCCAAGAAGCGCGGGGCGGGGAGCTGTTTTTT. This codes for CATQEARGGELFF.

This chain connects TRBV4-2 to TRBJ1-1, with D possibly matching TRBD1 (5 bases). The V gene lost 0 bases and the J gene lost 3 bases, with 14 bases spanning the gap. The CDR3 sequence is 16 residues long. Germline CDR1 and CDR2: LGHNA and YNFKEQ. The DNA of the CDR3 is TGTGCCAGCAGCCAAGACAGGGTAACTCGGGACACTGAAGCTTTCTTT. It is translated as CASSQDRVTRDTEAFF.

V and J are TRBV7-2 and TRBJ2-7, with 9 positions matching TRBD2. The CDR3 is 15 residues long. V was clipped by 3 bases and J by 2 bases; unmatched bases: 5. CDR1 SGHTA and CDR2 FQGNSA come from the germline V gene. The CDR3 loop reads CASSFGLAPTYEQYF. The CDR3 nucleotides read TGTGCCAGCAGCTTCGGACTAGCGCCAACCTACGAGCAGTACTTC.

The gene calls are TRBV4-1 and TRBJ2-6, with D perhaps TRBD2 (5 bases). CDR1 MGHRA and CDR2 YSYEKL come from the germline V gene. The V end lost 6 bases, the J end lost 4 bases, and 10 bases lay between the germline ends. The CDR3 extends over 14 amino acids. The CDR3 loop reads CASRAGKGANVLTF. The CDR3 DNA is TGCGCCAGCAGGGCCGGGAAAGGGGCCAACGTCCTGACTTTC.

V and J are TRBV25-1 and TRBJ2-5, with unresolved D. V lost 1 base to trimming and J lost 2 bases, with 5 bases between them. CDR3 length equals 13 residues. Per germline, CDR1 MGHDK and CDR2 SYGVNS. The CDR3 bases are TGTGCCAGCAGTGAATTTATGCAAGAGACCCAGTACTTC. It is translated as CASSEFMQETQYF.

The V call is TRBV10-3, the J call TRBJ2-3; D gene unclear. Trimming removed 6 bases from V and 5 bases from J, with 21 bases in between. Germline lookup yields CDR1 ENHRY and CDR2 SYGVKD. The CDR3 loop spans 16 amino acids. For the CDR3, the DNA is TGTGCCATCAGCCCCTCAGGCCCCTACAATGAAGATACGCAGTATTTT. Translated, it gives CAISPSGPYNEDTQYF.

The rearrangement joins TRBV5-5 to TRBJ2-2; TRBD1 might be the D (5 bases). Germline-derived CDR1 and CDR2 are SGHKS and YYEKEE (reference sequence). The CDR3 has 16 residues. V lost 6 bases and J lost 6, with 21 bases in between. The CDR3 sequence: CASTPLWGPASGELFF. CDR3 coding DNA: TGTGCCAGCACCCCACTGTGGGGCCCGGCATCCGGGGAGCTGTTTTTT.

The CDR3 spells CASNQGTANYGYTF. CDR3 nucleotide sequence: TGTGCCAGCAACCAGGGCACCGCTAACTATGGCTACACCTTC. The chain uses TRBV6-1 and TRBJ1-2, with D tentatively TRBD1 (5 bases). CDR3 length equals 14 residues. Germline CDR1 MNHNS, CDR2 SASEGT. Trimming cost V 7 bases and J 0 bases, with 12 bases left between them.

CDR3 DNA sequence: TGTGCCAGCAGTGAAGCGCTTCCGGGACTAGCGCTAGAGCAGTTCTTC. Encoded protein: CASSEALPGLALEQFF. The chain links TRBV6-1 to TRBJ2-1, with TRBD2 identical over 10 bases. V shed 0 bases and J 10 bases; nucleotides not matched to a gene: 9. The CDR3 runs to 16 residues. CDR1 MNHNS and CDR2 SASEGT come from the germline V gene.